The entry below gives a single T cell receptor beta chain sequence along with its context. This specimen comes from a study of shared clonotypes between healthy human individuals. This CDR3 contains 19 residues. The method was immunoSEQ multiplex PCR; TCRdb's version includes in-frame clones alone and lacks a portion of them. The table records a few hundred thousand clones, around 95% of them present only once. Naive CD8 cells, CD45RO-negative and positively selected for CCR7, excluded terminally differentiated effector memory CD45RA+ cells. This TCR was sampled from a woman between 25 and 40 years old in good health. Sequencing was done on a sample of naive CD8+ T cells sorted from blood. The chain combines TRBV12-2 with TRBJ2-5; the table's D gene call, TRBD1, was not cross checked with the DNA. TRBV12-2 is listed as a pseudogene. The CDR3 DNA reads as TGTGCAAGTCGCTTCACTATCGGACAGTCCCTGGGCCCTCAAGAGACCCAGTACTTC. Its translation: CASRFTIGQSLGPQETQYF.